This TCR beta chain stems from a study of T-cell reconstitution after alpha-beta-depleted transplantation in children. Unique molecular identifiers tagged the TCRbeta library. TCRdb analysed the PCR reads with MiXCR anew, one entry per CDR3 protein. The data contain about 980,000 distinct CDR3 sequences, about 29% of them singletons. Overall study findings and caveats: Several hundred expanded graft clones reportedly gave rise to the alpha-beta T cells present about two months after transplant.

Trimming took off 0 bases at V and 0 bases at J, with 10 bases between the two ends. The CDR3 runs 15 residues. Germline lookup yields CDR1 SGHRS and CDR2 YFSETQ. This clonotype was found many times. Antigen specificity is unknown. The receptor was isolated from a boy in the first two years of life who had a stem cell transplant for SCID, so the T cells may come from the graft donor. The chain combines TRBV5-1 with TRBJ2-7; weak D call: TRBD1 (6 bases). Sample: PBMCs, mostly from graft donor cells, taken 360 days after TCRalphabeta/CD19-depleted stem cell transplant. The CDR3 is CASSLAGVYSYEQYF. The CDR3 DNA reads TGCGCCAGCAGCTTGGCAGGGGTCTACTCCTACGAGCAGTACTTC.